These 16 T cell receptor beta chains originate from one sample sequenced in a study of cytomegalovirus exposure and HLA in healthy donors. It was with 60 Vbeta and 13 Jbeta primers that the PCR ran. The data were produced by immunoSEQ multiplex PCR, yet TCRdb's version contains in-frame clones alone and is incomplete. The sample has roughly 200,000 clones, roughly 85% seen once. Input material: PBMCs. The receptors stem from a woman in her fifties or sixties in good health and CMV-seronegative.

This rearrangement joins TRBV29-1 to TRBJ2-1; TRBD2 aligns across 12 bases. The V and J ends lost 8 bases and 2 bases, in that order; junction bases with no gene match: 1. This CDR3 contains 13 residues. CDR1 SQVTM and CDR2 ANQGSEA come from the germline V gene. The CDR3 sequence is CSSSGRAYNEQFF. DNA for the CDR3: TGCAGCTCTAGCGGGAGGGCCTACAATGAGCAGTTCTTC.

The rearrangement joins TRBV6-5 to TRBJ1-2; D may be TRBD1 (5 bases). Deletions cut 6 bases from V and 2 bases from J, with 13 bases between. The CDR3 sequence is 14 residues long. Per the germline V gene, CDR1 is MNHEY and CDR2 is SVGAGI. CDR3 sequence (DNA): TGTGCCAGCAGCCGGGGACTCATCAACTATGGCTACACCTTC. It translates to CASSRGLINYGYTF.

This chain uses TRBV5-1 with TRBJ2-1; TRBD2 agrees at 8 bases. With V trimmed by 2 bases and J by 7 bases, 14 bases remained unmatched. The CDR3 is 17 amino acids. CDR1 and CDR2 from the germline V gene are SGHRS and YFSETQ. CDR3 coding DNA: TGCGCCAGCAGCTTTATACCGGGAGGGGTTCCTACAAATGAGCAGTTCTTC. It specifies CASSFIPGGVPTNEQFF.

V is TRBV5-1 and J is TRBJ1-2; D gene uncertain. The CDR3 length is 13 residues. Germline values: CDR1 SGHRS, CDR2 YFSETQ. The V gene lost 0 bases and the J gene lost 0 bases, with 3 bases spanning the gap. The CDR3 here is CASSLGPNYGYTF. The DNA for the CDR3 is TGCGCCAGCAGCTTGGGGCCTAACTATGGCTACACCTTC.

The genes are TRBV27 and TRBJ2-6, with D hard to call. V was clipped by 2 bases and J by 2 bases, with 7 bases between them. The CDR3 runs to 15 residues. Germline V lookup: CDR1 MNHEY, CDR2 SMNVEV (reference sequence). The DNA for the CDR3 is TGTGCCAGCAGTTTAGTGAGCACTGGGGCCAACGTCCTGACTTTC. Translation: CASSLVSTGANVLTF.

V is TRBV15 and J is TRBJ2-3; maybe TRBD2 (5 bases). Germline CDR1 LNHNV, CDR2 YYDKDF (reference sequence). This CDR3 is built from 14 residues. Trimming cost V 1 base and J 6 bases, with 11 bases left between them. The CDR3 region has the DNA TGTGCCACCAGCAGAGGAGACCGAGGGGATACGCAGTATTTT. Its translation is CATSRGDRGDTQYF.

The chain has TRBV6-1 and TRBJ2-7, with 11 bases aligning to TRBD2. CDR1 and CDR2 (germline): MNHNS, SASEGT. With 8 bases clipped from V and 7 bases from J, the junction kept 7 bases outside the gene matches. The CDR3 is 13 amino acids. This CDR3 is CASLLAGVEEQYF. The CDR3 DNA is TGTGCCAGCCTACTAGCGGGAGTTGAGGAGCAGTACTTC.

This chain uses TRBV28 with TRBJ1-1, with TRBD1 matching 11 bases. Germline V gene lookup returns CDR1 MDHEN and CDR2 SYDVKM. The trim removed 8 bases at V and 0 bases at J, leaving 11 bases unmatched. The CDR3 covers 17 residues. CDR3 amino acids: CASAKAGTGGLNTEAFF. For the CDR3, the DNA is TGTGCCAGCGCTAAGGCGGGGACAGGGGGATTGAACACTGAAGCTTTCTTT.

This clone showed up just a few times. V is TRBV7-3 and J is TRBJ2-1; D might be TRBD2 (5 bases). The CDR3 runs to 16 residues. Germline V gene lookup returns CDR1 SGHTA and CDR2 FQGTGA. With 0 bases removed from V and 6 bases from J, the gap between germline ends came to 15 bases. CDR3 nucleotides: TGTGCCAGCAGCTTAACGTCAGCGGTACTTATCAATGAGCAGTTCTTC. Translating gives CASSLTSAVLINEQFF. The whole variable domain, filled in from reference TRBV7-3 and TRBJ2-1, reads GAGVSQTPSNKVTEKGKYVELRCDPISGHTALYWYRQSLGQGPEFLIYFQGTGAADDSGLPNDRFFAVRPEGSVSTLKIQRTERGDSAVYLCASSLTSAVLINEQFFGPGTRLTVL.

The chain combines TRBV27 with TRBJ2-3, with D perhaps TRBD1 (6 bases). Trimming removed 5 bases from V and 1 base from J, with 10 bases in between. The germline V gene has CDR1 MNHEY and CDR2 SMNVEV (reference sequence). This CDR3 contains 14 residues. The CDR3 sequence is CASSRTEGTDTQYF. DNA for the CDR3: TGTGCCAGCAGTCGGACAGAGGGCACAGATACGCAGTATTTT.

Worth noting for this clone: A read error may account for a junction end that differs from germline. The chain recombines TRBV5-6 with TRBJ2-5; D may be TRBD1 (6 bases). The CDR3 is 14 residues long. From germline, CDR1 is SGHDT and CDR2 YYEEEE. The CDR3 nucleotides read TGTGCCAACAGCTTGGGGGCCTCTCAAGAGACCCAGTACTTC. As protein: CANSLGASQETQYF.

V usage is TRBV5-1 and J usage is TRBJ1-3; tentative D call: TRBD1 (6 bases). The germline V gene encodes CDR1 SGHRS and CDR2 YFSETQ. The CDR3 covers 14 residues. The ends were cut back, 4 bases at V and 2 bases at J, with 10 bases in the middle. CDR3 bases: TGCGCCAGCAGCGTACAGGGAGCTGGAAACACCATATATTTT. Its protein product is CASSVQGAGNTIYF.

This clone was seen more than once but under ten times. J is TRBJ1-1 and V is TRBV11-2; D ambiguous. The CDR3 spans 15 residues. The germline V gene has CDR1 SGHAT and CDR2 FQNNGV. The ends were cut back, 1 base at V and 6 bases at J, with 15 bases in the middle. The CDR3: CASSLAGRQMAEAFF. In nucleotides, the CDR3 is TGTGCCAGCAGCTTAGCGGGGAGACAAATGGCTGAAGCTTTCTTT.

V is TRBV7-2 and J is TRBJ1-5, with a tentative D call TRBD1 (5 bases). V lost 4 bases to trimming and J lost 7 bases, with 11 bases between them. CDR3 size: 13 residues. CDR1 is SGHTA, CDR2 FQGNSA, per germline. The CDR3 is CASSSRVQQPQHF. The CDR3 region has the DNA TGTGCCAGCAGCTCCAGGGTCCAACAGCCCCAGCATTTT. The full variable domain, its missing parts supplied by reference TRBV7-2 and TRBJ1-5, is GAGVSQSPSNKVTEKGKDVELRCDPISGHTALYWYRQSLGQGLEFLIYFQGNSAPDKSGLPSDRFSAERTGGSVSTLTIQRTQQEDSAVYLCASSSRVQQPQHFGDGTRLSIL.

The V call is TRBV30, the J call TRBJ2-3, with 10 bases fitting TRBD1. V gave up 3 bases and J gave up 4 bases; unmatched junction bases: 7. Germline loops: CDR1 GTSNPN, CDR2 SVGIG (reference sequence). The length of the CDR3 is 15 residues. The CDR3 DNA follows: TGTGCCTGGAGAGCCGGACAGGGGGACGCAGATACGCAGTATTTT. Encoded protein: CAWRAGQGDADTQYF. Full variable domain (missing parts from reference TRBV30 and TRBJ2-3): SQTIHQWPATLVQPVGSPLSLECTVEGTSNPNLYWYRQAAGRGLQLLFYSVGIGQISSEVPQNLSASRPQDRQFILSSKKLLLSDSGFYLCAWRAGQGDADTQYFGPGTRLTVL.

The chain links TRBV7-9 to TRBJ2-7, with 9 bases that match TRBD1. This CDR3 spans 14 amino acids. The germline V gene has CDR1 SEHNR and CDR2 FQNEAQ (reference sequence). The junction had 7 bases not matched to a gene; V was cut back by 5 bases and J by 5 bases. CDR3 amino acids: CASSKYRGPNEQYF. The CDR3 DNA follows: TGTGCCAGCAGCAAGTACAGGGGGCCAAACGAGCAGTACTTC.